This TCR beta chain derives from a study of T cells in Graves' hyperthyroidism and ophthalmopathy. This clonotype was recorded many times. Amplification of TCR beta CDR3 regions used RNA as the template. In the first-round RT-PCR of the TCR CDR3, the HTBI primer set was used. TCRdb redid the calling of the multiplex PCR reads with MiXCR, one entry per CDR3 protein. The table includes nearly 110,000 distinct CDR3 sequences, 15% to 20% detected once. A lack of ophthalmopathy progression within 18 months defined stable Graves' hyperthyroidism. Used for diagnoses were clinical symptoms, serum thyroxine and TRAb, thyroid ultrasound and orbital computed tomography. Sample: blood. The TCR comes from a woman aged 45-65 years with Graves' hyperthyroidism.

Here the CDR3 reads CATSREEMETQYF. The DNA of the CDR3 is TGTGCCACCAGCAGAGAAGAAATGGAGACCCAGTACTTC. The rearrangement links TRBV15 to TRBJ2-5; D ambiguous. The V gene lost 0 bases and the J gene lost 5 bases, with 7 bases spanning the gap. Per germline, CDR1 LNHNV and CDR2 YYDKDF (reference sequence). This CDR3 comprises 13 residues. Based on the CDR3 plus reference TRBV15 and TRBJ2-5, the full variable domain is DAMVIQNPRYQVTQFGKPVTLSCSQTLNHNVMYWYQQKSSQAPKLLFHYYDKDFNNEADTPDNFQSRRPNTSFCFLDIRSPGLGDTAMYLCATSREEMETQYFGPGTRLLVL.